The T cell receptor (beta chain) described here comes from a study of blood T cells in healthy people across ages. CDR1 and CDR2 (germline): LGHDT, YNNKEL (reference sequence). This CDR3 spans 13 amino acids. The V gene end was trimmed by 8 bases and the J gene end by 5 bases; junction bases not matched to a gene: 6. Peripheral blood from each donor was collected in a volume of ten milliliters. Total RNA amounts of at least 5.5 micrograms were extracted per sample. Through a sample-barcoded 5' primer and a J-beta primer mix, a second PCR was run for roughly 6 to 11 cycles. TCRdb itself ran the 5' RACE reads through MiXCR, one entry per CDR3 protein. This table holds more than 900,000 distinct CDR3 sequences, around 27% found once. This clonotype came up a few times. These sequences were also reported in another study, on T cells of mothers and their children.

The specimen sequenced was blood. The sequence came from a girl aged 2-10 years in good health. The chain has TRBV3-1 and TRBJ2-1, with 7 bases fitting TRBD2. In DNA form, the CDR3 reads TGTGCCAGCGCGGGGGTCGGGAACAATGAGCAGTTCTTC. Translated, it gives CASAGVGNNEQFF.